This TCR beta chain was identified in a study of metastatic and nonmetastatic thyroid tumors. This clone has at least ten counts. What it recognizes is unknown. In the authors' workflow: The distant-metastasis classifier for papillary thyroid cancer was built from CDR3 differences across clinicopathological groups. TCRdb re-analyzed the PCR reads using MiXCR. TCRdb, not the original authors, processed these V and J calls. The data show 20,000 to 25,000 clones, about 20% seen once. Study-level results: Compared with benign nodules, malignant thyroid tumors were reported to have significantly higher TCR beta diversity in both blood and tumor.

Thyroid surgery was performed in patients who had received no treatment beforehand. The TCR originated in a female donor with papillary thyroid cancer or a benign thyroid nodule (not recorded which). Some clones in this sample may be carry-over from other donors' samples. The sample was blood.

The CDR3 reads CAVCRGLNTEAFF. In DNA, the CDR3 is TGTGCCGTCTGCAGGGGGTTGAACACTGAAGCTTTCTTT. The rearrangement joins TRBV10-3 to TRBJ1-1; 7 nucleotides match TRBD1. CDR1 and CDR2 (germline): ENHRY, SYGVKD. V lost 11 bases, J lost 0 bases, and 6 bases stayed unmatched. CDR3 size: 13 residues.